These 30 T cell receptor beta chains came from one sample sequenced in a study of Graves' ophthalmopathy and Graves' hyperthyroidism. From RNA, the CDR3 regions of TCR beta chains were amplified and sequenced. First-round RT-PCR employed HTBI primers, with a second-round multiplex PCR after it. TCRdb re-called the multiplex PCR reads with MiXCR, one entry per CDR3 protein. This sample has about 740,000 distinct CDR3 sequences, with around 40% found just once. Sequenced sample: peripheral blood. The source of these receptors is an adult man with Graves' ophthalmopathy.

V and J are TRBV19 and TRBJ2-2; D is undetermined. The V gene's germline CDR1 is LNHDA and CDR2 SQIVND (reference sequence). Trimming left V 0 bases short and J 3 bases short, with 8 bases between. The CDR3 totals 15 residues. The CDR3 DNA is TGTGCCAGTAGTATAGAGGGCTCGCACACCGGGGAGCTGTTTTTT. It is translated as CASSIEGSHTGELFF.

The chain combines TRBV5-1 with TRBJ2-5, with 15 bases that match TRBD2. V was pared by 2 bases and J by 2 bases, with 4 bases of the junction left unmatched. The germline V gene encodes CDR1 SGHRS and CDR2 YFSETQ. The CDR3 has 17 amino acids. DNA of the CDR3: TGCGCCAGCAGCTTCGAGGGACTAGCGGGAGGACAAGAGACCCAGTACTTC. This codes for CASSFEGLAGGQETQYF.

As to this clonotype: Its ends do not fully match the called genes, so a read error is possible. The chain couples TRBV5-6 to TRBJ1-4, with 9 bases fitting TRBD1. CDR3 length: 14 amino acids. The germline V gene encodes CDR1 SGHDT and CDR2 YYEEEE. Written as DNA, the CDR3 is TGCGCCAGCCGGACCGGGACAGGGCAAGAAAAACTGTTTTTT. Translated: CASRTGTGQEKLFF.

Regarding this clonotype: The junction shows a germline mismatch at one end, possibly a read error. The chain couples TRBV25-1 to TRBJ1-1; no firm D call. Germline V CDR1 and CDR2: MGHDK, SYGVNS. This CDR3 has 13 amino acids. The CDR3 nucleotides are TGTGCCAGCCTCACGTGGCATAACACCGAAGCTTTCTTT. Its translation: CASLTWHNTEAFF.

Concerning this clonotype: One end of the junction is discordant with germline, which a read error may explain. The gene calls are TRBV20-1 and TRBJ2-7, with TRBD1 identical over 9 bases. This CDR3 region has 14 residues. The germline gives CDR1 DFQATT, CDR2 SNEGSKA (reference sequence). This CDR3 is CSAAGQGNSYGQYF. As DNA, the CDR3 is TGCAGTGCCGCGGGACAGGGAAACTCCTACGGGCAGTACTTC.

As regards this clonotype: A much larger clone differs by one base, so this may be a read error. DNA of the CDR3: TGTGCCAGCAGTGAAGGGTTCCAAGAGACCCAGTACTTC. Its protein is CASSEGFQETQYF. The chain carries TRBV10-3 and TRBJ2-5; D unresolved. The CDR3 is 13 residues long. Per the germline V gene, CDR1 is ENHRY and CDR2 is SYGVKD.

This clonotype has a handful of counts. This rearrangement joins TRBV7-2 to TRBJ1-5; 10 nucleotides align to TRBD1. This CDR3 region has 17 residues. CDR1 and CDR2 from the germline V gene are SGHTA and FQGNSA. Trimming at V came to 5 bases and at J to 0 bases, leaving 7 bases not matched to a gene. The CDR3 sequence is CASSPGQGEPSNQPQHF. The CDR3 nucleotides are TGTGCCAGCAGCCCAGGACAGGGGGAGCCTAGCAATCAGCCCCAGCATTTT.

This clonotype was recorded only once. The chain recombines TRBV7-2 with TRBJ2-5; TRBD1 is a possible D gene (5 bases). V was pared by 4 bases and J by 1 base, with 13 bases between. There are 15 residues in the CDR3. The V gene's germline CDR1 is SGHTA and CDR2 FQGNSA. The CDR3: CASSYRGQSQETQYF. CDR3 nucleotide sequence: TGTGCCAGCAGCTATCGAGGACAAAGCCAAGAGACCCAGTACTTC. The whole variable domain, filled in from reference TRBV7-2 and TRBJ2-5, reads GAGVSQSPSNKVTEKGKDVELRCDPISGHTALYWYRQSLGQGLEFLIYFQGNSAPDKSGLPSDRFSAERTGGSVSTLTIQRTQQEDSAVYLCASSYRGQSQETQYFGPGTRLLVL.

A note on this clonotype: This could be a read error, since a much larger clone is one nucleotide away. The V gene is TRBV2, the J gene TRBJ1-1, with TRBD1 identical over 7 bases. Germline values: CDR1 SNHLY, CDR2 FYNNEI. The CDR3 sequence is 15 residues long. J gave up 1 base and V 2 bases, and 4 bases lay outside the gene matches. The CDR3 loop reads CASSERQGPNTEAFF. CDR3 nucleotide sequence: TGTGCCAGCAGTGAAAGACAGGGCCCGAACACTGAAGCTTTCTTT.

Worth noting for this clonotype: This may arise from a read error, as a much more abundant clone is one base away. V gene TRBV7-3 combines with J gene TRBJ1-1; tentatively, D is TRBD1 (6 bases). The CDR3 contains 14 residues. The germline V gene encodes CDR1 SGHTA and CDR2 FQGTGA. V lost 4 bases and J 6 bases, leaving 15 bases between the germline ends. The CDR3 sequence is CASSSDTGGAEAFF. CDR3 DNA: TGTGCCAGCAGCTCGGACACGGGGGGCGCTGAAGCTTTCTTT.

Many counts were recorded for this clonotype. The V and J genes are TRBV7-8 and TRBJ1-2; unclear D gene. From germline, CDR1 is SGHVS and CDR2 FQNEAQ. Trimming left V 5 bases short and J 14 bases short, with 18 bases between. This CDR3 is built from 12 residues. The CDR3 DNA is TGTGCCAGCAGCCAAGTGGCCGATCCGTGGACCTTC. It specifies CASSQVADPWTF.

This clonotype occurred many times. The chain uses TRBV29-1 and TRBJ2-5; 7 nucleotides agree with TRBD1. Trimming at V came to 6 bases and at J to 5 bases, leaving 6 bases not matched to a gene. Germline CDR1 reads SQVTM; CDR2 reads ANQGSEA. The CDR3 runs to 12 residues. CDR3 region: CSVGTVRETQYF. In DNA, the CDR3 is TGCAGCGTAGGGACAGTCCGGGAGACCCAGTACTTC.

This chain uses TRBV7-9 with TRBJ1-3; TRBD1 matches at 9 bases. This CDR3 spans 13 amino acids. The V gene's germline CDR1 is SEHNR and CDR2 FQNEAQ (reference sequence). Trimming took 8 bases from V and 7 from J; bases not matched to a gene: 6. The CDR3 protein is CASAAGTGNTIYF. CDR3 DNA: TGTGCCAGCGCGGCCGGGACAGGGAACACCATATATTTT.

The chain links TRBV30 to TRBJ1-1; perhaps TRBD1 as D (6 bases). Germline V gene data show CDR1 as GTSNPN and CDR2 as SVGIG (reference sequence). V lost 8 bases to trimming and J lost 1 base, with 11 bases between them. The CDR3 extends over 12 amino acids. In DNA, the CDR3 is TGTGCCCGAGGGGGGCCGAACACTGAAGCTTTCTTT. This sequence encodes CARGGPNTEAFF.

Only a few counts were recorded for this clonotype. The rearrangement joins TRBV29-1 to TRBJ2-5, with a weak D call TRBD2 (6 bases). Germline V gene sequence: CDR1 SQVTM, CDR2 ANQGSEA. The CDR3 is made up of 13 amino acids. Trimming took off 8 bases at V and 2 bases at J, with 15 bases between the two ends. The chain's CDR3 is CSTWPGEQETQYF. As DNA, the CDR3 is TGCAGCACCTGGCCGGGGGAGCAAGAGACCCAGTACTTC.

This clonotype was found many times. V gene TRBV29-1 combines with J gene TRBJ2-7; TRBD1 matches 10 bases. This CDR3 contains 13 residues. Losses at the gene ends were 6 bases for V and 7 bases for J; bases not matched to a gene: 9. The germline gives CDR1 SQVTM, CDR2 ANQGSEA. In DNA form, the CDR3 reads TGCAGCGTCGTTGTGGGACAGGGGTATGAGCAGTACTTC. It yields the protein CSVVVGQGYEQYF.

This clonotype has a handful of counts. At one boundary the junction diverges from the germline segment, which might be a read error. J is TRBJ1-5 and V is TRBV24-1, with TRBD1 matching 8 bases. CDR3 length: 15 amino acids. Germline lookup yields CDR1 KGHDR and CDR2 SFDVKD. The CDR3 region is CASSQAGQGNQPQHF. In nucleotides, the CDR3 is TGTGCCAGCAGTCAAGCGGGACAGGGCAATCAGCCCCAGCATTTT.

This clonotype has ten or more counts. V gene TRBV10-2 combines with J gene TRBJ2-7; 10 bases are shared with TRBD2. The junction had 3 bases not matched to a gene; V was cut back by 8 bases and J by 5 bases. In germline, CDR1 is WSHSY, CDR2 SAAADI. The CDR3 is 12 residues long. CDR3 region: CASALAGNEQYF. In DNA, the CDR3 is TGCGCCAGCGCACTAGCGGGAAACGAGCAGTACTTC.

This clonotype was observed many times. The V call is TRBV2, the J call TRBJ2-2; 9 positions agree with TRBD1. The CDR3 sequence is 14 residues long. The trim removed 6 bases at V and 6 bases at J, leaving 5 bases unmatched. The germline gives CDR1 SNHLY, CDR2 FYNNEI. The CDR3 region is CASRMTGGAGELFF. CDR3 DNA: TGTGCCAGCAGGATGACAGGGGGTGCCGGGGAGCTGTTTTTT.

This chain connects TRBV9 to TRBJ2-2, with D unresolved. CDR3 length: 14 amino acids. V was shortened by 1 base and J by 6 bases, with 10 bases between the two germline ends. Germline V gene lookup returns CDR1 SGDLS and CDR2 YYNGEE. The CDR3, as DNA: TGTGCCAGCAGCGTAACAAATGGCGCCGGGGAGCTGTTTTTT. Translated: CASSVTNGAGELFF.

J is TRBJ2-2 and V is TRBV7-9, with D possibly being TRBD1 (7 bases). Between the trimmed V and J ends, which lost 1 base and 4 bases, there was a span of 13 bases. The CDR3 loop spans 16 amino acids. The germline CDR1 and CDR2 sequences are SEHNR and FQNEAQ (reference sequence). The CDR3 nucleotides read TGTGCCAGCAGCTTAGGCCAGGGGGGCATCACCGGGGAGCTGTTTTTT. Residues: CASSLGQGGITGELFF.

CDR3 nucleotide sequence: TGTGCCAGCAGAACATCGGATGGGACAGGGTTTGGCTACACCTTC. It is translated as CASRTSDGTGFGYTF. The V call is TRBV7-9, the J call TRBJ1-2, with 9 bases lining up with TRBD1. Trimming cost V 6 bases and J 7 bases; bases outside gene matches: 12. CDR3 length equals 15 residues. Germline loops: CDR1 SEHNR, CDR2 FQNEAQ (reference sequence).

The gene calls are TRBV10-3 and TRBJ2-2; tentatively, D is TRBD1 or TRBD2 (5 bases each). CDR3 length: 14 amino acids. Germline values: CDR1 ENHRY, CDR2 SYGVKD. Trimming removed 4 bases at V and 5 bases at J, with 11 bases between. The DNA for the CDR3 is TGTGCCATCAGTGGGTCGAGGGGAACCGGGGAGCTGTTTTTT. Residues: CAISGSRGTGELFF.

At least ten counts were recorded for this clonotype. The chain's CDR3 is CASRSTGGRGEAFF. The CDR3 nucleotides are TGTGCCAGCAGGTCAACAGGGGGCAGGGGTGAAGCTTTCTTT. The gene calls are TRBV2 and TRBJ1-1; TRBD1 matches 9 bases. Germline V gene sequence: CDR1 SNHLY, CDR2 FYNNEI. The CDR3 extends over 14 amino acids. The J segment lost 7 bases and the V segment lost 6 bases, leaving 9 bases of the junction unmatched.

The V gene is TRBV6-1, the J gene TRBJ2-7; 10 nucleotides align to TRBD2. CDR3 size: 15 residues. V shed 5 bases, J shed 6 bases, and the junction held 10 bases outside the gene matches. Germline CDR1 reads MNHNS; CDR2 reads SASEGT. The CDR3 loop is CASSYSTLAGAEQYF. The DNA of the CDR3 is TGTGCCAGCAGTTACTCGACTCTAGCGGGAGCCGAGCAGTACTTC.

The sample holds many counts of this clonotype. V and J are TRBV7-2 and TRBJ2-5, with D possibly matching TRBD2 (6 bases). The CDR3 is 15 residues long. CDR1 is SGHTA and CDR2 is FQGNSA in the germline V gene. Trimming stripped 1 base from V and 2 bases from J, with 11 bases between. The CDR3 region has the DNA TGTGCCAGCAGCTTAGTAGCCAGCGGGCAAGAGACCCAGTACTTC. This translates into CASSLVASGQETQYF.

V gene TRBV5-1 combines with J gene TRBJ2-2, with TRBD1 matching 8 bases. This CDR3 contains 17 residues. CDR1 is SGHRS and CDR2 is YFSETQ in the germline V gene. V gave up 3 bases and J gave up 12 bases; unmatched junction bases: 19. The CDR3 loop is CASSWKGTGDPTRKLFF. The CDR3 DNA sequence: TGCGCCAGCAGCTGGAAAGGGACAGGTGACCCGACGAGGAAGCTGTTTTTT.

This chain joins TRBV7-9 and TRBJ1-4; D not certain. The germline gives CDR1 SEHNR, CDR2 FQNEAQ (reference sequence). The CDR3 sequence is 13 residues long. Trimming pared 5 bases from V and 16 bases from J, leaving 20 bases between. The CDR3 DNA reads TGTGCCAGCAGCGGAGTCAAGGGTACGGCTCAGTTTTTT. Protein product: CASSGVKGTAQFF.

This clonotype was observed a handful of times. The rearrangement uses TRBV7-2 and TRBJ2-7; 9 bases fit TRBD2. This CDR3 comprises 15 residues. Trimming cost V 2 bases and J 5 bases; bases outside gene matches: 7. Germline CDR1 and CDR2: SGHTA and FQGNSA. The CDR3 DNA follows: TGTGCCAGCAGCTTAAGTAGCGGGAGTGTCCACGAGCAGTACTTC. This encodes CASSLSSGSVHEQYF.

This clonotype showed up many times. CDR3 nucleotide sequence: TGTGCCACCAGTGACCAGGGAAACTACGAGCAGTACTTC. Translation gives CATSDQGNYEQYF. The chain combines TRBV24-1 with TRBJ2-7, with D tentatively TRBD1 (5 bases). The CDR3 extends over 13 amino acids. V lost 4 bases and J lost 3, with 9 bases in between. Germline V gene data show CDR1 as KGHDR and CDR2 as SFDVKD.